The rows below give T cell receptor beta chains drawn from one sample of a study of T cells in Graves' hyperthyroidism and ophthalmopathy. TCRdb reanalysed the multiplex PCR reads using MiXCR and keeps one entry per CDR3 protein. The sample records about 840,000 distinct CDR3 sequences, about 38% being singletons. Sequencing was performed on blood. The receptors were sampled from a man younger than 35 with Graves' hyperthyroidism. The CDR3 runs from the conserved cysteine through the conserved F or W. Each record gives: V gene, D gene, J gene, clone size, CDR3 protein, CDR3 DNA. The D gene is left open where the match is weak. Only part of the rows carry a size: once, few, many, or a class if the clone is expanded.

v_gene: TRBV20-1; d_gene: TRBD2; j_gene: TRBJ2-2; abundance: -; CDR3aa: CSARVGGGGASGELFF; CDR3nt: TGCAGTGCTAGAGTAGGCGGCGGGGGGGCCTCCGGGGAGCTGTTTTTT
v_gene: TRBV15; d_gene: -; j_gene: TRBJ2-7; abundance: -; CDR3aa: CATSSQGRNYEQYF; CDR3nt: TGTGCCACCAGCAGCCAGGGCAGGAACTACGAGCAGTACTTC
v_gene: TRBV20-1; d_gene: -; j_gene: TRBJ2-7; abundance: -; CDR3aa: CSARDQVASYEQHF; CDR3nt: TGCAGTGCTAGAGATCAGGTGGCCTCCTACGAGCAGCACTTC
v_gene: TRBV24-1; d_gene: -; j_gene: TRBJ1-1; abundance: -; CDR3aa: CATSGFGGPAFF; CDR3nt: TGTGCCACCAGTGGTTTTGGGGGGCCAGCTTTCTTT
v_gene: TRBV10-3; d_gene: TRBD1; j_gene: TRBJ1-2; abundance: -; CDR3aa: CAISFQQGTRGYTF; CDR3nt: TGTGCCATCAGTTTCCAACAGGGGACCCGTGGCTACACCTTC
v_gene: TRBV6-6; d_gene: -; j_gene: TRBJ1-6; abundance: -; CDR3aa: CASSPGRIKGYSPLHF; CDR3nt: TGTGCCAGCAGCCCGGGACGGATAAAGGGCTATTCACCCCTCCACTTT
v_gene: TRBV7-2; d_gene: -; j_gene: TRBJ1-4; abundance: -; CDR3aa: CASSLRRGTNEKLFF; CDR3nt: TGTGCCAGCAGCCTGCGCCGAGGGACTAATGAAAAACTGTTTTTT
v_gene: TRBV7-2; d_gene: -; j_gene: TRBJ1-3; abundance: -; CDR3aa: CASSRKGGTGNTIYF; CDR3nt: TGCGCCAGCAGCCGGAAAGGGGGGACTGGAAACACCATATATTTT
v_gene: TRBV10-3; d_gene: -; j_gene: TRBJ1-1; abundance: many; CDR3aa: CAISQGRHTEAFF; CDR3nt: TGTGCCATCAGTCAGGGGAGGCACACTGAAGCTTTCTTT
v_gene: TRBV4-3; d_gene: -; j_gene: TRBJ2-7; abundance: -; CDR3aa: CASSQVRNYEQYF; CDR3nt: TGCGCCAGCAGCCAAGTTCGGAACTACGAGCAGTACTTC
v_gene: TRBV25-1; d_gene: TRBD1; j_gene: TRBJ1-2; abundance: -; CDR3aa: CASVWDRGRSYGYTF; CDR3nt: TGTGCCAGCGTTTGGGACAGGGGGCGCAGCTATGGCTACACCTTC
v_gene: TRBV7-2; d_gene: TRBD2; j_gene: TRBJ2-5; abundance: few; CDR3aa: CASSHGTSGARQETQYF; CDR3nt: TGTGCCAGCAGCCATGGAACGAGCGGGGCCCGACAAGAGACCCAGTACTTC